The 10 T cell receptor beta chains below all came from one sample that was sequenced in a study of control samples from healthy donors and cancer patients (dated by TCRdb to the early 2020s). The library was built by means of the immunoSEQ multiplex PCR assay. Here the immuneACCESS table is served through TCRdb, limited to in-frame sequences with V and J called. Missing clones are a known gap in these copies; in checked studies unresolved V genes cover under half, and the rest lacks a known reason. Recorded for this sample are some 130,000 clones; roughly nine tenths of them occurred a single time. The leading ten clones occupy 8% to 9.5% of the sample. Sequenced sample: blood. These TCRs come from a woman aged 25-40 years in good health.

The chain joins TRBV27 to TRBJ1-5; TRBD1 agrees at 9 bases. Germline lookup yields CDR1 MNHEY and CDR2 SMNVEV (reference sequence). The CDR3 covers 17 residues. The J segment lost 0 bases and the V segment lost 9 bases, leaving 12 bases of the junction unmatched. Written as DNA, the CDR3 is TGTGCCAGTGGGATACAGGGGGCGAGGGGTAGCAATCAGCCCCAGCATTTT. This encodes CASGIQGARGSNQPQHF.

V is TRBV5-1 and J is TRBJ2-4; perhaps TRBD1 as D (5 bases). Germline CDR1 reads SGHRS; CDR2 reads YFSETQ. The CDR3 length is 14 residues. V lost 2 bases, J lost 6 bases, and 12 bases lay in between. CDR3 sequence: CASSLRLQGNIQYF. Here the CDR3 DNA reads TGCGCCAGCAGCTTACGGCTTCAGGGAAACATTCAGTACTTC.

This chain connects TRBV21-1 to TRBJ2-7; the table gives TRBD2 as D, unverified against the DNA. TRBV21-1 is described as a pseudogene. This CDR3 has 18 residues. The CDR3 DNA reads TGTGCCAGCAGCAGGGGGACCGGGACTAGCCAGAGCTCCTACGAGCAGTACTTC. Translated, it gives CASSRGTGTSQSSYEQYF.

J is TRBJ1-2 and V is TRBV28; TRBD1 matches at 7 bases. Trimming cost V 6 bases and J 4 bases; bases outside gene matches: 2. The CDR3 runs 12 residues. Germline loops: CDR1 MDHEN, CDR2 SYDVKM. The DNA of the CDR3 is TGTGCCAGCAGGGGACAGATCTATGGCTACACCTTC. Translating it yields CASRGQIYGYTF.

This clone was picked up one time. In DNA form, the CDR3 reads TGCAGCGGGGAGGGAGGGACCGTCAATGAGCAGTTCTTC. This sequence encodes CSGEGGTVNEQFF. The chain combines TRBV29-1 with TRBJ2-1; 7 bases agree with TRBD2. The germline V gene has CDR1 SQVTM and CDR2 ANQGSEA. Losses at the gene ends were 7 bases for V and 6 bases for J; bases not matched to a gene: 9. The CDR3 is 13 residues long.

The chain uses TRBV7-3 and TRBJ2-2; 8 bases map to TRBD1. The germline CDR1 and CDR2 sequences are SGHTA and FQGTGA. V gave up 0 bases and J gave up 5 bases; unmatched junction bases: 11. The CDR3 extends over 18 amino acids. The CDR3 reads CASSLTPRGRAQTGELFF. The CDR3, as DNA: TGTGCCAGCAGCTTAACGCCCAGGGGGCGGGCCCAGACCGGGGAGCTGTTTTTT. Using reference TRBV7-3 and TRBJ2-2 for the parts outside the CDR3, the full variable domain is GAGVSQTPSNKVTEKGKYVELRCDPISGHTALYWYRQSLGQGPEFLIYFQGTGAADDSGLPNDRFFAVRPEGSVSTLKIQRTERGDSAVYLCASSLTPRGRAQTGELFFGEGSRLTVL.

The chain uses TRBV18 and TRBJ1-5; no reliable D call. This CDR3 is built from 17 residues. Trimming took off 3 bases at V and 0 bases at J, with 15 bases between the two ends. Germline CDR1 KGHSH, CDR2 LQKENI. The CDR3 reads CASSPTPGIYSNQPQHF. Written as DNA, the CDR3 is TGTGCCAGCTCACCGACCCCGGGGATCTATAGCAATCAGCCCCAGCATTTT.

A few counts support this clone. The chain links TRBV2 to TRBJ2-7; TRBD2 matches at 8 bases. J was trimmed by 10 bases and V by 2 bases; bases with no gene match: 7. The length of the CDR3 is 13 residues. Germline loops: CDR1 SNHLY, CDR2 FYNNEI. The CDR3 DNA sequence: TGTGCCAGCAGTGAAACCGGGGGGGTCAACCAGTACTTC. Protein sequence: CASSETGGVNQYF.

V is TRBV5-4 and J is TRBJ2-2; 7 nucleotides align to TRBD2. Trimming removed 4 bases from V and 1 base from J; junction bases left unmatched: 1. CDR1 is SGHNT and CDR2 is YYREEE in the germline V gene (reference sequence). This CDR3 has 14 amino acids. CDR3 region: CASSGLGNTGELFF. In DNA, the CDR3 is TGTGCCAGCAGCGGACTAGGGAACACCGGGGAGCTGTTTTTT.

J is TRBJ2-3 and V is TRBV9; tentative D call: TRBD2 (8 bases). Germline V gives CDR1 SGDLS, CDR2 YYNGEE. Trimming stripped 4 bases from V and 0 bases from J, with 15 bases between. The CDR3 has 16 amino acids. CDR3 sequence (DNA): TGTGCCAGCAGCCCCCGGGAGGGGGCCAGCACAGATACGCAGTATTTT. It is translated as CASSPREGASTDTQYF.